The clone carrying this T cell receptor beta chain was seen once. Libraries were prepared by immunoSEQ multiplex PCR; TCRdb keeps only in-frame clonotypes and omits some of them. The table records under 40,000 clones, 75% to 90% of them present only once. This specimen comes from a study of blood T cell repertoires in COVID-19. V lost 10 bases and J lost 5, with 16 bases in between. Germline-derived CDR1 and CDR2 are WSHSY and SAAADI. This CDR3 spans 13 amino acids. The sequence was obtained from a human donor in a cohort sampled during active COVID-19. The chain uses TRBV10-2 and TRBJ2-3; maybe TRBD2 (5 bases). The sequencing input was peripheral blood. CDR3 sequence reads: CATRRLSGDTQYF. CDR3 nucleotide sequence: TGCGCCACCAGACGCCTCAGCGGAGATACGCAGTATTTT.